One and the same sample provided the 24 T cell receptor beta chains below, sequenced in a study of blood T cell repertoires in COVID-19. Using immunoSEQ multiplex PCR, the repertoire was profiled, and TCRdb retains in-frame clones only, with some absent. Of some 330,000 clones in the sample, just under 90% were seen once. Sequencing input: peripheral blood. Receptor source: a woman younger than 45 with COVID-19, enrolled during active disease.

V gene TRBV19 combines with J gene TRBJ2-3; D is possibly TRBD1 (6 bases). The germline gives CDR1 LNHDA, CDR2 SQIVND (reference sequence). V was cut by 4 bases and J by 3 bases, with 14 bases left in between. The CDR3 length is 15 residues. CDR3 residues: CASSRSRGLTDTQYF. The CDR3 DNA follows: TGTGCCAGTAGTAGGTCCAGGGGATTAACAGATACGCAGTATTTT.

This clone came up a few times. The rearrangement joins TRBV28 to TRBJ1-6, with D perhaps TRBD1 (5 bases). CDR3 length equals 16 residues. Germline V gene lookup returns CDR1 MDHEN and CDR2 SYDVKM. V dropped 6 bases and J dropped 0 bases, with 12 bases sitting between them. The CDR3 region is CASRGRGGSYNSPLHF. As DNA, the CDR3 is TGTGCCAGCAGGGGCCGGGGGGGCTCCTATAATTCACCCCTCCACTTT.

DNA of the CDR3: TGTGCCAGCAGTTATGACAGGGATGAGACCCAGTACTTC. Amino acid sequence: CASSYDRDETQYF. This rearrangement joins TRBV7-3 to TRBJ2-5, with 7 bases matching TRBD1. The germline V gene has CDR1 SGHTA and CDR2 FQGTGA. V dropped 6 bases and J dropped 5; count of bases not matched to a gene: 6. The CDR3 loop spans 13 amino acids. Full variable domain (rest looked up from reference TRBV7-3 and TRBJ2-5): GAGVSQTPSNKVTEKGKYVELRCDPISGHTALYWYRQSLGQGPEFLIYFQGTGAADDSGLPNDRFFAVRPEGSVSTLKIQRTERGDSAVYLCASSYDRDETQYFGPGTRLLVL.

V is TRBV5-1 and J is TRBJ2-7; 7 bases are a match to TRBD1. There are 13 residues in the CDR3. The germline gives CDR1 SGHRS, CDR2 YFSETQ. The junction had 8 bases not matched to a gene; V was cut back by 8 bases and J by 3 bases. CDR3 protein: CARAWGQHYEQYV. CDR3 sequence (DNA): TGCGCCAGAGCTTGGGGACAGCACTACGAGCAGTACGTC.

The chain employs TRBV20-1 and TRBJ1-2, with a weak D call TRBD1 (5 bases). With 6 bases removed from V and 5 bases from J, the gap between germline ends came to 10 bases. The CDR3 loop spans 11 amino acids. CDR1 is DFQATT and CDR2 is SNEGSKA in the germline V gene (reference sequence). CDR3 in DNA: TGCAGTGCCAGCGGGGGGTATGGCTACACCTTC. Protein sequence: CSASGGYGYTF.

V gene TRBV27 combines with J gene TRBJ2-5; no reliable D call. The V end was cut by 4 bases, the J end by 3 bases, with 9 bases between. Per the germline V gene, CDR1 is MNHEY and CDR2 is SMNVEV (reference sequence). This CDR3 is 13 amino acids long. In DNA form, the CDR3 reads TGTGCCAGCAGTTCTAGGTTAGAAGAGACCCAGTACTTC. Translation gives CASSSRLEETQYF.

The chain joins TRBV6-5 to TRBJ1-2; the match to TRBD1 covers 7 bases. This CDR3 has 15 amino acids. The V gene's germline CDR1 is MNHEY and CDR2 SVGAGI. The V and J ends lost 5 bases and 2 bases, in that order; junction bases with no gene match: 8. The CDR3 DNA sequence: TGTGCCAGCAGTATACAGGGGAATGGGAACTATGGCTACACCTTC. It is translated as CASSIQGNGNYGYTF.

The chain has TRBV5-1 and TRBJ1-1; 8 bases map to TRBD1. Per the germline V gene, CDR1 is SGHRS and CDR2 is YFSETQ. The CDR3 is 15 residues long. The J segment lost 3 bases and the V segment lost 0 bases, leaving 4 bases of the junction unmatched. CDR3 region: CASSLEAGGYTEAFF. The CDR3 DNA follows: TGCGCCAGCAGCTTGGAAGCAGGGGGCTACACTGAAGCTTTCTTT.

The V and J genes are TRBV27 and TRBJ1-5; 7 positions agree with TRBD1. The CDR3 runs 17 residues. Unmatched junction bases numbered 9, after V lost 4 bases and J lost 0 bases. The germline V gene encodes CDR1 MNHEY and CDR2 SMNVEV (reference sequence). The chain's CDR3 is CASSSFWTGDSNQPQHF. The CDR3 DNA is TGTGCCAGCAGTTCCTTCTGGACAGGAGATAGCAATCAGCCCCAGCATTTT.

The chain is built from TRBV6-5 and TRBJ1-2, with 7 bases lining up with TRBD1. The length of the CDR3 is 15 residues. Germline V gene data show CDR1 as MNHEY and CDR2 as SVGAGI. V lost 2 bases, J lost 4 bases, and 7 bases stayed unmatched. CDR3 nucleotides: TGTGCCAGCAGTTACCCACGACAGGGCGGCTATGGCTACACCTTC. It translates to CASSYPRQGGYGYTF.

The rearrangement joins TRBV4-1 to TRBJ1-5, with D possibly matching TRBD1 (5 bases). V lost 3 bases and J lost 9, with 12 bases in between. Germline loops: CDR1 MGHRA, CDR2 YSYEKL. The CDR3 is made up of 13 amino acids. The CDR3 loop reads CASSQGGNWPQHF. CDR3 in DNA: TGCGCCAGCAGCCAGGGGGGTAATTGGCCCCAGCATTTT.

V is TRBV24-1 and J is TRBJ2-3; D possibly corresponds to TRBD1 (6 bases). Germline values: CDR1 KGHDR, CDR2 SFDVKD. V lost 5 bases, J lost 0 bases, and 14 bases lay in between. This CDR3 contains 16 residues. CDR3 protein: CATSGLGTTSTDTQYF. CDR3 sequence (DNA): TGTGCCACCAGTGGGTTGGGGACAACTAGCACAGATACGCAGTATTTT.

The chain joins TRBV7-2 to TRBJ2-1, with 11 bases identical to TRBD1. The CDR3 spans 16 residues. The V and J ends lost 5 bases and 7 bases, in that order; junction bases with no gene match: 10. In germline, CDR1 is SGHTA, CDR2 FQGNSA. The CDR3 nucleotides are TGTGCCAGCAGCATGCCAGGACAGGGGGCGCTTAATGAGCAGTTCTTC. Amino acid sequence: CASSMPGQGALNEQFF.

The chain joins TRBV4-1 to TRBJ1-2; D possibly corresponds to TRBD1 (5 bases). This CDR3 spans 14 amino acids. Trimming removed 1 base from V and 8 bases from J, with 14 bases in between. The germline V gene has CDR1 MGHRA and CDR2 YSYEKL. This chain's CDR3 is CASSQGGDGAGYTF. The CDR3 DNA is TGCGCCAGCAGCCAAGGGGGGGATGGGGCCGGCTACACCTTC.

The chain links TRBV20-1 to TRBJ1-1, with D perhaps matching TRBD1 (5 bases). Germline assignment: CDR1 DFQATT and CDR2 SNEGSKA (reference sequence). This CDR3 region has 11 residues. V was pared by 6 bases and J by 4 bases, with 9 bases between. DNA of the CDR3: TGCAGTGCAGGGGTCGTCACTGAAGCTTTCTTT. Its translation is CSAGVVTEAFF.

The chain links TRBV3-1 (or the pseudogene TRBV3-2) to TRBJ2-7; 8 nucleotides line up with TRBD1. The CDR3 runs 17 residues. The germline gives CDR1 LGHDT, CDR2 YNNKEL (reference sequence). The ends lost 0 bases at V and 2 bases at J; junction bases unmatched: 9. CDR3 residues: CASSQDIPGQAAYEQYF. The CDR3 DNA reads TGTGCCAGCAGCCAAGATATACCGGGACAGGCCGCCTACGAGCAGTACTTC.

V usage is TRBV2 and J usage is TRBJ2-7; D perhaps matches TRBD1 (6 bases). V lost 6 bases, J lost 7 bases, and 10 bases lay in between. CDR3 length: 11 residues. Germline values: CDR1 SNHLY, CDR2 FYNNEI. CDR3 residues: CASRGAREQYF. The CDR3 DNA reads as TGTGCCAGCAGGGGGGCGAGAGAGCAGTACTTC.

This rearrangement joins TRBV2 to TRBJ1-1; 9 nucleotides align to TRBD1. There are 18 residues in the CDR3. The V and J ends lost 2 bases and 0 bases, in that order; junction bases with no gene match: 10. Germline values: CDR1 SNHLY, CDR2 FYNNEI. The CDR3 DNA sequence: TGTGCCAGCAGTGAATCTGGGACAGGGATTGACATGAACACTGAAGCTTTCTTT. Protein sequence: CASSESGTGIDMNTEAFF.

The chain links TRBV9 to TRBJ1-2; 10 bases match TRBD1. The CDR3 has 13 residues. V gave up 1 base and J gave up 10 bases; unmatched junction bases: 4. The germline V gene has CDR1 SGDLS and CDR2 YYNGEE. CDR3 coding DNA: TGTGCCAGCAGCGTATCCGGGACAGGGGTCTACACCTTC. Its translation: CASSVSGTGVYTF.

This chain connects TRBV20-1 to TRBJ1-1; D possibly corresponds to TRBD1 (6 bases). V gave up 3 bases and J gave up 11 bases, with 16 bases separating them. In germline, CDR1 is DFQATT, CDR2 SNEGSKA (reference sequence). The CDR3 contains 12 residues. The CDR3 region is CSASGQPLRAFF. DNA for the CDR3: TGCAGTGCTAGTGGACAGCCCCTGCGGGCTTTCTTT.

The chain couples TRBV4-2 to TRBJ1-6, with D possibly matching TRBD1 (6 bases). The ends were cut back, 0 bases at V and 5 bases at J, with 11 bases in the middle. The germline gives CDR1 LGHNA, CDR2 YNFKEQ. The length of the CDR3 is 16 residues. In nucleotides, the CDR3 is TGTGCCAGCAGCCAAGACTCTACAGGGAATAATTCACCCCTCCACTTT. Its protein is CASSQDSTGNNSPLHF.

The V call is TRBV2, the J call TRBJ2-1, with TRBD2 matching over 8 bases. The germline gives CDR1 SNHLY, CDR2 FYNNEI. After removal of 3 bases from V and 10 bases from J, the junction contained 11 bases not matched to a gene. The length of the CDR3 is 15 residues. For the CDR3, the DNA is TGTGCCAGCAGTGATACGGGGGGGCCGCGGGAGGAGCAGTTCTTC. Protein product: CASSDTGGPREEQFF.

This clone was seen a handful of times. V and J are TRBV19 and TRBJ1-2, with a weak D call TRBD1 (5 bases). CDR1 is LNHDA and CDR2 is SQIVND in the germline V gene (reference sequence). The CDR3 length is 13 residues. Trimming took 9 bases from V and 6 from J, leaving 17 bases between them. The DNA of the CDR3 is TGTGCCAGCCACGGGGGGGATCCGAATGGCTACACCTTC. Its protein is CASHGGDPNGYTF.

Only one count was recorded for this clone. This chain joins TRBV27 and TRBJ1-5; 9 positions agree with TRBD1. J lost 7 bases, V lost 2 bases, and 9 bases had no gene match. The germline V gene has CDR1 MNHEY and CDR2 SMNVEV (reference sequence). The CDR3 runs to 16 residues. The DNA for the CDR3 is TGTGCCAGCAGTTTACGAGGACAGGGGAGGGAGCAGCCCCAGCATTTT. This sequence encodes CASSLRGQGREQPQHF.